This T cell receptor (beta chain) was profiled in a study of shared clonotypes between healthy human individuals (dated by TCRdb to about 2020). About the study as a whole: The cohort included three men and a couple of women between 18 and 49 years of age. Libraries were prepared and TCR repertoires were sequenced by different laboratories using diverse techniques, in order to increase sequencing depth and limit assay-specific biases. To estimate repertoire size and how much clonotype sharing occurs between individuals, the study deeply sequenced the blood TCR repertoires of five healthy adults. Per donor, leukapheresis produced somewhere between about 0.9 and 9.5 billion PBMCs.

Points on this clone: Its antigen is unknown. It has no much larger one-base neighbor in the sample; base qualities were not kept. The sample has other DNA sequences that encode this CDR3 too.

V and J are truncated by 3 bases and 4 bases respectively, leaving an intervening sequence of 4 bases. From the cysteine through the phenylalanine, the CDR3 covers 13 amino acids. The CDR3 DNA has 39 bases and is translated from base 1. CDR1 KGHSH and CDR2 LQKENI are derived from the germline V gene. Healthy HIV-negative adults with no recently reported acute infections or vaccinations were included as donors. Every donor was a Caucasian adult residing in Nashville, Tennessee, USA. For unsorted samples, roughly 90 million PBMCs were counted, and genomic DNA was extracted using the QIAamp DNA Blood Mini kit. After blood collection by leukapheresis, PBMCs were isolated using Ficoll-Histopaque density gradient centrifugation and then cryopreserved in the vapor phase of liquid nitrogen. Using the deep immunoSEQ assay, multiplex PCR amplified TCR CDR3 regions from genomic DNA. Genomic DNA extracted from each cell subset was distributed evenly over all wells of several immunoSEQ 96-well plates, and each plate served as one replicate. For unsorted PBMC, each replicate PCR was loaded with roughly 330 ng genomic DNA, equivalent to about 30,000 T cell genomes. Ten immunoSEQ deep assay plates were used to sequence the unsorted PBMC genomic DNA. Purified libraries were measured with a Qubit 3.0 fluorometer, size-checked on a Bioanalyzer 2100, and measured again with the KAPA Library Quantification kit. Each immunoSEQ 96-well plate was sequenced on its own single-read 150-cycle Illumina NextSeq 550 flow cell. In the source study's methods: Because the immunoSEQ output included only junctional sequences and no quality scores, the filtering could not be the same as the filtering used for full-length reads. Sequences were annotated with PyIR, a Python wrapper for IgBLAST v1.9, using IMGT germline references to assign V/J genes and CDR3. Reads were removed for weak V/J assignments (E-value above 1e-6), missing CDR3, stop codons, out-of-frame junctions, or ambiguous translated residues. A V3J clonotype was defined by an identical inferred V gene, J gene, and CDR3 amino acid sequence. To compute the percentage overlap between repertoires, the number of shared unique clonotypes was divided by the size of the smaller repertoire. RTK rarefaction, the Chao1 estimator, and Recon v2.1 estimates of unobserved clonotypes were used to assess repertoire richness. The source is immuneACCESS, and TCRdb retained only in-frame sequences with V and J called. Part of the clones is not carried over; for the studies checked, unresolved V genes explain less than half of this, and the remainder is unexplained. The DNA was the basis for D and trimming; V, J and clone size are from that table. This sample comprises some 450,000 clones, more than 70% of them detected only once. About 12% of the sample lies in the top ten.

Beyond this particular receptor, the publication reports: Because the study included a small number of donors, the genetic and exposure-history diversity represented was limited. Only blood was sampled, and tissue TCR repertoires likely differ from those in blood. Pairwise subsampling led to the expectation that sequencing depth would affect the degree of clonotype sharing among donors.

The source is a woman aged 40 to 55 in good health. Some clones in this sample may be carry-over from other donors' samples. The sequenced sample consisted of PBMCs. Recombination linked TRBV18 to TRBJ2-6, with the identity of the D gene unclear. The CDR3 is CASSPSGANVLTF. The nucleotide sequence is TGTGCCAGCTCACCCTCGGGGGCCAACGTCCTGACTTTC.